The 21 T cell receptor beta chains in this list originate from one sample, sequenced in a study of blood T cell repertoires in COVID-19. Here immunoSEQ multiplex PCR was the method, and the copy in TCRdb shows in-frame clones only, minus some. This repertoire shows some 99,000 clones, over 75% found once; its top ten account for 6% to 7%. Sequenced: peripheral blood. Receptor source: a woman aged 45-60 years with acute or convalescent COVID-19.

V gene TRBV3-1 (or the pseudogene TRBV3-2) combines with J gene TRBJ1-1; 9 bases line up with TRBD1. Trimming removed 3 bases from V and 6 bases from J; junction bases left unmatched: 5. The germline V gene encodes CDR1 LGHDT and CDR2 YNNKEL (reference sequence). This CDR3 is 14 amino acids long. The CDR3 here is CASSQGQGRSEAFF. CDR3 bases: TGTGCCAGCAGCCAGGGACAGGGAAGGTCTGAAGCTTTCTTT.

The chain recombines TRBV7-8 with TRBJ1-5; D is unresolved. The CDR3 is made up of 15 amino acids. V gave up 2 bases and J gave up 0 bases, with 8 bases separating them. Germline V gene data show CDR1 as SGHVS and CDR2 as FQNEAQ. The CDR3 is CASSLRRGSNQPQHF. DNA of the CDR3: TGTGCCAGCAGCTTAAGGCGGGGTAGCAATCAGCCCCAGCATTTT.

The chain employs TRBV20-1 and TRBJ1-4; D is unclear. CDR3 length equals 15 residues. Between the trimmed V and J ends, which lost 3 bases and 8 bases, there was a span of 19 bases. Germline loops: CDR1 DFQATT, CDR2 SNEGSKA (reference sequence). The CDR3 spells CSASKGGLTGEKLFF. DNA of the CDR3: TGCAGTGCTAGTAAGGGAGGTTTAACGGGGGAAAAACTGTTTTTT.

V and J are TRBV5-1 and TRBJ1-1, with 7 bases that match TRBD1. This CDR3 comprises 13 residues. J lost 5 bases, V lost 6 bases, and 7 bases had no gene match. Germline V gene lookup returns CDR1 SGHRS and CDR2 YFSETQ. As DNA, the CDR3 is TGCGCCAGCAATATCCCAGGGGGGACTGAAGCTTTCTTT. Translation: CASNIPGGTEAFF. Combining the CDR3 with reference TRBV5-1 and TRBJ1-1 gives the whole variable domain KAGVTQTPRYLIKTRGQQVTLSCSPISGHRSVSWYQQTPGQGLQFLFEYFSETQRNKGNFPGRFSGRQFSNSRSEMNVSTLELGDSALYLCASNIPGGTEAFFGQGTRLTVV.

On this clone: Other DNA sequences in the same sample also yield this CDR3. The V gene is TRBV19, the J gene TRBJ1-1, with D uncertain. Trimming took 7 bases from V and 0 from J, leaving 12 bases between them. The CDR3 has 14 residues. Per germline, CDR1 LNHDA and CDR2 SQIVND (reference sequence). The CDR3 loop is CASTRGALNTEAFF. CDR3 DNA sequence: TGTGCCAGTACCCGGGGAGCTTTGAACACTGAAGCTTTCTTT.

This chain links TRBV5-6 with TRBJ2-5, with TRBD1 matching over 8 bases. V trimming: 4 bases; J trimming: 2 bases; junction bases outside the gene matches: 7. Per the germline V gene, CDR1 is SGHDT and CDR2 is YYEEEE. This CDR3 spans 15 amino acids. CDR3 in amino acids: CASSRRGQAQETQYF. CDR3 coding DNA: TGTGCCAGCAGCAGACGGGGACAGGCACAAGAGACCCAGTACTTC.

The rearrangement links TRBV28 to TRBJ1-5; D unresolved. The ends were cut back, 7 bases at V and 2 bases at J, with 12 bases in the middle. The germline V gene has CDR1 MDHEN and CDR2 SYDVKM. The CDR3 has 14 residues. CDR3 region: CASTRHERNQPQHF. The CDR3 DNA reads as TGTGCCAGCACCCGACATGAGCGCAATCAGCCCCAGCATTTT. Looking up the rest from reference TRBV28 and TRBJ1-5 gives the full variable domain: DVKVTQSSRYLVKRTGEKVFLECVQDMDHENMFWYRQDPGLGLRLIYFSYDVKMKEKGDIPEGYSVSREKKERFSLILESASTNQTSMYLCASTRHERNQPQHFGDGTRLSIL.

This sequence joins TRBV7-9 and TRBJ2-7; 9 nucleotides line up with TRBD1. CDR3 size: 15 residues. V gave up 2 bases and J gave up 0 bases; unmatched junction bases: 2. CDR1 is SEHNR and CDR2 is FQNEAQ in the germline V gene (reference sequence). The CDR3 protein is CASSLLGQGSYEQYF. CDR3 DNA: TGTGCCAGCAGCTTACTGGGACAGGGCTCCTACGAGCAGTACTTC.

On this clone: The sample carries other DNA sequences with the same CDR3. The genes are TRBV5-1 and TRBJ1-1, with 7 nucleotides matching TRBD1. Germline trimming cut 2 bases from V and 4 bases from J; bases unmatched to any gene: 2. The CDR3 spans 13 residues. Germline V gene sequence: CDR1 SGHRS, CDR2 YFSETQ. The CDR3 DNA reads TGCGCCAGCAGCTTACAGGGGTTCACTGAAGCTTTCTTT. Translated: CASSLQGFTEAFF.

The chain couples TRBV10-3 to TRBJ2-1, with TRBD2 matching 8 bases. CDR3 length equals 12 residues. The V and J ends lost 8 bases and 14 bases, in that order; junction bases with no gene match: 11. The V gene's germline CDR1 is ENHRY and CDR2 SYGVKD. The CDR3 sequence is CAIGLADGVEFF. CDR3 coding DNA: TGTGCCATCGGACTAGCTGACGGGGTTGAGTTCTTC.

The V and J genes are TRBV10-3 and TRBJ2-1, with 9 bases matching TRBD1. The V gene's germline CDR1 is ENHRY and CDR2 SYGVKD. This CDR3 contains 14 residues. The junction had 8 bases not matched to a gene; V was cut back by 9 bases and J by 5 bases. The DNA for the CDR3 is TGTGCCATGGCGGACAGGGGAGAGAACAATGAGCAGTTCTTC. It translates to CAMADRGENNEQFF.

V usage is TRBV7-6 and J usage is TRBJ2-2; 12 bases match TRBD1. The CDR3 totals 17 residues. Germline values: CDR1 SGHVS, CDR2 FNYEAQ. The V and J ends lost 3 bases and 2 bases, in that order; junction bases with no gene match: 4. CDR3 nucleotide sequence: TGTGCCAGCAGCTTCACCGGGACAGGGGGCAACACCGGGGAGCTGTTTTTT. The encoded protein is CASSFTGTGGNTGELFF.

This clone was seen a handful of times. The chain is built from TRBV19 and TRBJ1-6, with D possibly matching TRBD1 (6 bases). In germline, CDR1 is LNHDA, CDR2 SQIVND (reference sequence). The CDR3 has 14 residues. With 1 base removed from V and 10 bases from J, the gap between germline ends came to 11 bases. The CDR3 protein is CASSIGQETSPLHF. The CDR3 bases are TGTGCCAGTAGTATAGGACAGGAGACGTCACCCCTCCACTTT.

This chain's CDR3 is CATSRDPGRGQGSRKNIQYF. The CDR3 region has the DNA TGTGCCACCAGCAGAGATCCGGGTAGGGGACAGGGCTCTAGGAAAAACATTCAGTACTTC. The gene calls are TRBV15 and TRBJ2-4; 9 bases map to TRBD1. Germline loops: CDR1 LNHNV, CDR2 YYDKDF (reference sequence). V shed 0 bases, J shed 4 bases, and the junction held 16 bases outside the gene matches. CDR3 length: 20 residues.

The rearrangement uses TRBV2 and TRBJ1-5, with D possibly TRBD1 on 6 matching bases. Germline CDR1 reads SNHLY; CDR2 reads FYNNEI. Trimming removed 10 bases from V and 0 bases from J, with 16 bases in between. The CDR3 runs to 15 residues. CDR3 region: CATKGGSNSNQPQHF. CDR3 sequence (DNA): TGTGCCACCAAAGGGGGTTCTAATAGCAATCAGCCCCAGCATTTT.

V and J are TRBV30 and TRBJ1-1; weak D call: TRBD1 (5 bases). V lost 2 bases to trimming and J lost 1 base, with 8 bases between them. CDR3 size: 13 residues. Germline CDR1 reads GTSNPN; CDR2 reads SVGIG (reference sequence). DNA of the CDR3: TGTGCCTGGAGTATCAGGGCGAACACTGAAGCTTTCTTT. This codes for CAWSIRANTEAFF.

The rearrangement links TRBV3-1 (or the pseudogene TRBV3-2) to TRBJ1-5, with 9 bases identical to TRBD1. The CDR3 covers 14 residues. V was clipped by 3 bases and J by 6 bases; unmatched bases: 3. Per the germline V gene, CDR1 is LGHDT and CDR2 is YNNKEL (reference sequence). CDR3 loop: CASSHGQGPQPQHF. In nucleotides, the CDR3 is TGTGCCAGCAGCCATGGACAGGGGCCTCAGCCCCAGCATTTT.

The CDR3 loop reads CASSPAGYNEQFF. CDR3 nucleotides: TGCGCCAGCAGCCCGGCAGGGTACAATGAGCAGTTCTTC. The chain uses TRBV5-1 and TRBJ2-1; the D gene is possibly TRBD1 (5 bases). This CDR3 has 13 residues. The germline V gene has CDR1 SGHRS and CDR2 YFSETQ. Trimming pared 4 bases from V and 4 bases from J, leaving 9 bases between.

This clone was detected only once. The gene calls are TRBV5-1 and TRBJ1-2; 7 bases agree with TRBD1. The CDR3 has 16 amino acids. V was pared by 3 bases and J by 3 bases, with 11 bases of the junction left unmatched. CDR1 and CDR2 from the germline V gene are SGHRS and YFSETQ. CDR3 bases: TGCGCCAGCAGCTCGGACGGGACAGTAAATTACTATGGCTACACCTTC. Protein sequence: CASSSDGTVNYYGYTF.

Here the CDR3 reads CASKFQGSNEKLFF. The DNA of the CDR3 is TGTGCCAGCAAGTTTCAGGGAAGTAATGAAAAACTGTTTTTT. The V and J genes are TRBV27 and TRBJ1-4; TRBD1 is a possible D gene (5 bases). This CDR3 is 14 amino acids long. The V gene's germline CDR1 is MNHEY and CDR2 SMNVEV (reference sequence). Trimming took off 7 bases at V and 4 bases at J, with 13 bases between the two ends. The full variable domain, with the rest looked up from reference TRBV27 and TRBJ1-4, is EAQVTQNPRYLITVTGKKLTVTCSQNMNHEYMSWYRQDPGLGLRQIYYSMNVEVTDKGDVPEGYKVSRKEKRNFPLILESPSPNQTSLYFCASKFQGSNEKLFFGSGTQLSVL.

The V and J genes are TRBV2 and TRBJ1-1; TRBD1 might be the D (5 bases). Trimming took 3 bases from V and 0 from J, leaving 14 bases between them. Germline CDR1 is SNHLY and CDR2 is FYNNEI. The CDR3 is 16 amino acids. DNA for the CDR3: TGTGCCAGCAGTGAGTTGTCAGGGAGGTTGAACACTGAAGCTTTCTTT. Translating it yields CASSELSGRLNTEAFF. Based on the CDR3 plus reference TRBV2 and TRBJ1-1, the full variable domain is EPEVTQTPSHQVTQMGQEVILRCVPISNHLYFYWYRQILGQKVEFLVSFYNNEISEKSEIFDDQFSVERPDGSNFTLKIRSTKLEDSAMYFCASSELSGRLNTEAFFGQGTRLTVV.